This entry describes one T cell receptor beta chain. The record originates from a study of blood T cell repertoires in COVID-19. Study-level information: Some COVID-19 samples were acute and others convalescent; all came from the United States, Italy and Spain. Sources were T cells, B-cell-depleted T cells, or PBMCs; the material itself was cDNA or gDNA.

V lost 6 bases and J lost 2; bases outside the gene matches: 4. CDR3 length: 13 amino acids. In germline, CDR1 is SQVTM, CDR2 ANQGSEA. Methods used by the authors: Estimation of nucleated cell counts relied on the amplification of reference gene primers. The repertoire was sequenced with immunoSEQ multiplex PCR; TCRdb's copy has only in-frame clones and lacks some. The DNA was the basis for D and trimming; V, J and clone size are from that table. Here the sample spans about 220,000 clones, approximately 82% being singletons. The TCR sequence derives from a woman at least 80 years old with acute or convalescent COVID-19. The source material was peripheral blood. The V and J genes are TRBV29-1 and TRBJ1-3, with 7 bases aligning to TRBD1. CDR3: CSVHQGAGNTIYF. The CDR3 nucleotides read TGCAGCGTCCATCAGGGGGCTGGAAACACCATATATTTT.